One sample yielded the 28 T cell receptor beta chains listed below, sequenced in a study of cytomegalovirus exposure and HLA in healthy donors (dated by TCRdb to about 2017). Library preparation was by the immunoSEQ multiplex PCR assay. A mixture of 60 forward primers for TCR Vbeta segments and 13 reverse primers for TCR Jbeta segments was used in the multiplex PCR. TCRdb stores this immuneACCESS table with in-frame sequences only. Part of the clones is absent; in the studies checked, under half of the shortfall reflects unresolved V genes, and no reason is known for the rest. This sample comprises some 190,000 clones, around three quarters of them detected only once. Approximately 2% of the sample belongs to the ten largest clones. The source material was PBMCs. These receptors came from a woman younger than 45 in good health and CMV-seronegative.

J is TRBJ2-3 and V is TRBV15, with 8 bases identical to TRBD2. V shed 4 bases and J 0 bases; nucleotides not matched to a gene: 15. Germline assignment: CDR1 LNHNV and CDR2 YYDKDF (reference sequence). There are 19 residues in the CDR3. CDR3 region: CATSNSEAGDHTSTDTQYF. In DNA form, the CDR3 reads TGTGCCACCAGCAACTCAGAAGCGGGGGACCATACTAGCACAGATACGCAGTATTTT. Full variable domain (outside the CDR3, taken from reference TRBV15 and TRBJ2-3): DAMVIQNPRYQVTQFGKPVTLSCSQTLNHNVMYWYQQKSSQAPKLLFHYYDKDFNNEADTPDNFQSRRPNTSFCFLDIRSPGLGDTAMYLCATSNSEAGDHTSTDTQYFGPGTRLTVL.

This clone was picked up a small number of times. The chain has TRBV18 and TRBJ1-1; weak D call: TRBD1 (6 bases). Germline assignment: CDR1 KGHSH and CDR2 LQKENI. CDR3 length: 17 residues. The V end was cut by 2 bases, the J end by 3 bases, with 19 bases between. CDR3 bases: TGTGCCAGCTCACCATTAAGTGGGGGCGTTGGGGACACTGAAGCTTTCTTT. Protein product: CASSPLSGGVGDTEAFF.

This chain's CDR3 is CASSQDRDVGEAFF. For the CDR3, the DNA is TGTGCCAGTAGCCAGGACAGGGATGTGGGGGAAGCTTTCTTT. The chain employs TRBV19 and TRBJ1-1; 8 bases fit TRBD1. This CDR3 is 14 amino acids long. Germline loops: CDR1 LNHDA, CDR2 SQIVND (reference sequence). The V segment lost 6 bases and the J segment 8 bases; nucleotides outside the gene matches: 11.

The chain combines TRBV6-5 with TRBJ2-7; D is ambiguous. Trimming stripped 7 bases from V and 5 bases from J, with 9 bases between. There are 11 residues in the CDR3. CDR1 and CDR2 (germline): MNHEY, SVGAGI. The CDR3: CASTGSDEQYF. The CDR3 DNA reads as TGTGCCAGCACGGGTTCGGACGAGCAGTACTTC.

The J gene is TRBJ1-2, the V gene TRBV5-1; D is unclear. The CDR3 length is 14 residues. Per germline, CDR1 SGHRS and CDR2 YFSETQ. V lost 0 bases to trimming and J lost 8 bases, with 14 bases between them. In DNA form, the CDR3 reads TGCGCCAGCAGCTTGGATGTCGGCGGGGTGGGCTACACCTTC. It is translated as CASSLDVGGVGYTF.

The chain uses TRBV4-2 and TRBJ1-1; D might be TRBD1 (6 bases). The V end lost 4 bases, the J end lost 1 base, and 13 bases lay between the germline ends. CDR1 and CDR2 from the germline V gene are LGHNA and YNFKEQ. The CDR3 is made up of 15 amino acids. CDR3 loop: CASSPRPTGNTEAFF. CDR3 nucleotide sequence: TGTGCCAGCAGCCCCCGTCCGACAGGGAACACTGAAGCTTTCTTT.

This rearrangement joins TRBV10-2 to TRBJ2-7; 10 nucleotides line up with TRBD1. This CDR3 comprises 15 residues. V dropped 4 bases and J dropped 1; count of bases not matched to a gene: 4. Germline V gene data show CDR1 as WSHSY and CDR2 as SAAADI. The CDR3 loop is CASSGQDRGSYEQYF. The CDR3 DNA reads as TGCGCCAGCAGTGGGCAGGACAGGGGGTCCTACGAGCAGTACTTC.

The chain combines TRBV18 with TRBJ1-2, with D maybe TRBD1 (5 bases). Deletions cut 3 bases from V and 6 bases from J, with 11 bases between. This CDR3 contains 13 residues. CDR1 and CDR2 from the germline V gene are KGHSH and LQKENI. The CDR3 region is CASSPWGGHGYTF. The CDR3 nucleotides are TGTGCCAGCTCACCGTGGGGGGGTCATGGCTACACCTTC.

The chain carries TRBV9 and TRBJ1-1, with D tentatively TRBD1 (6 bases). Germline assignment: CDR1 SGDLS and CDR2 YYNGEE. The length of the CDR3 is 15 residues. With 0 bases removed from V and 3 bases from J, the gap between germline ends came to 12 bases. The CDR3: CASSVGGSGDTEAFF. The CDR3 bases are TGTGCCAGCAGCGTAGGGGGGTCAGGGGACACTGAAGCTTTCTTT.

The chain uses TRBV6-5 and TRBJ1-1; no reliable D call. V lost 0 bases, J lost 1 base, and 9 bases lay in between. CDR3 length: 15 residues. Looked up from germline, CDR1 is MNHEY and CDR2 is SVGAGI. The DNA for the CDR3 is TGTGCCAGCAGTTACTCCCGCACCGGGAACACTGAAGCTTTCTTT. It codes for CASSYSRTGNTEAFF.

The V call is TRBV10-1, the J call TRBJ2-5, with D possibly TRBD1 on 6 matching bases. The CDR3 runs to 16 residues. Trimming took 0 bases from V and 2 from J, leaving 13 bases between them. Per germline, CDR1 WNHNN and CDR2 SYGVQD (reference sequence). Here the CDR3 reads CASSESTWQGQETQYF. In nucleotides, the CDR3 is TGCGCCAGCAGTGAGTCCACCTGGCAGGGGCAAGAGACCCAGTACTTC.

This chain uses TRBV9 with TRBJ2-7; 8 positions agree with TRBD1. The CDR3 runs 15 residues. The V gene end was trimmed by 4 bases and the J gene end by 0 bases; junction bases not matched to a gene: 6. Looked up from germline, CDR1 is SGDLS and CDR2 is YYNGEE. DNA of the CDR3: TGTGCCAGCAGCCCGAACAGGGGGAGCTCCTACGAGCAGTACTTC. This sequence encodes CASSPNRGSSYEQYF.

This chain links TRBV30 with TRBJ1-6; D ambiguous. The CDR3 is 13 amino acids. Germline-derived CDR1 and CDR2 are GTSNPN and SVGIG (reference sequence). Trimming removed 3 bases at V and 7 bases at J, with 10 bases between. The CDR3 region has the DNA TGTGCCTGGAGACGGGGAGGGAATTCACCCCTCCACTTT. This encodes CAWRRGGNSPLHF. Complete variable domain (other parts from reference TRBV30 and TRBJ1-6): SQTIHQWPATLVQPVGSPLSLECTVEGTSNPNLYWYRQAAGRGLQLLFYSVGIGQISSEVPQNLSASRPQDRQFILSSKKLLLSDSGFYLCAWRRGGNSPLHFGNGTRLTVT.

This rearrangement joins TRBV5-8 to TRBJ1-2; 7 bases are a match to TRBD1. CDR3 length: 13 residues. V trimming: 5 bases; J trimming: 7 bases; junction bases outside the gene matches: 8. Germline V gene sequence: CDR1 SGHTS, CDR2 YDEGEE. The CDR3 spells CASSSGRGIGYTF. The CDR3 DNA sequence: TGTGCCAGCAGTTCGGGCAGGGGGATTGGCTACACCTTC.

The table lists this clone with a count of one. This chain joins TRBV5-1 and TRBJ2-5, with TRBD2 as a possible D gene (5 bases). CDR3 length: 17 amino acids. V lost 4 bases, J lost 5 bases, and 24 bases lay in between. CDR1 is SGHRS, CDR2 YFSETQ, per germline. The CDR3 DNA sequence: TGCGCCAGCAGCCTAGCCAATAGAGGGTTTAGGTTGGAGACCCAGTACTTC. Its translation is CASSLANRGFRLETQYF.

This chain links TRBV5-4 with TRBJ2-3, with D possibly matching TRBD1 (7 bases). The CDR3 sequence is 15 residues long. The V gene lost 0 bases and the J gene lost 4 bases, with 12 bases spanning the gap. Germline loops: CDR1 SGHNT, CDR2 YYREEE (reference sequence). The CDR3 DNA reads as TGTGCCAGCAGCTTGGCCGCGGGGACAGCAGATACGCAGTATTTT. Its protein is CASSLAAGTADTQYF.

The chain is built from TRBV5-1 and TRBJ2-5, with 7 bases that match TRBD2. J lost 5 bases, V lost 0 bases, and 4 bases had no gene match. Germline lookup yields CDR1 SGHRS and CDR2 YFSETQ. The CDR3 is 14 residues long. For the CDR3, the DNA is TGCGCCAGCAGCTTGGGACTAGCAAAGGAGACCCAGTACTTC. It is translated as CASSLGLAKETQYF.

This clone was seen a few times. The V call is TRBV6-6, the J call TRBJ1-2; perhaps TRBD1 as D (5 bases). Trimming pared 7 bases from V and 7 bases from J, leaving 10 bases between. Germline V gene data show CDR1 as MNHNY and CDR2 as SVGAGI (reference sequence). The CDR3 runs 11 residues. The CDR3 protein is CASTQGGGYTF. DNA of the CDR3: TGTGCCAGCACTCAGGGTGGTGGCTACACCTTC.

J is TRBJ2-7 and V is TRBV7-3; 7 nucleotides match TRBD2. The ends lost 4 bases at V and 7 bases at J; junction bases unmatched: 10. CDR3 length: 14 residues. Per the germline V gene, CDR1 is SGHTA and CDR2 is FQGTGA. The CDR3 DNA follows: TGTGCCAGCAGCTCCGGACTAGGACGCGAGGAGCAGTACTTC. Its translation: CASSSGLGREEQYF.

The V call is TRBV4-3, the J call TRBJ2-1, with 12 nucleotides matching TRBD2. Germline lookup yields CDR1 LGHNA and CDR2 YSLEER. V shed 4 bases, J shed 0 bases, and the junction held 13 bases outside the gene matches. The CDR3 spans 20 residues. CDR3 in amino acids: CASSLGGLAGWRSSYNEQFF. In nucleotides, the CDR3 is TGCGCCAGCAGCCTCGGCGGACTAGCGGGGTGGCGCTCCTCCTACAATGAGCAGTTCTTC.

This chain uses TRBV15 with TRBJ2-2, with D perhaps TRBD2 (5 bases). CDR3 length equals 14 residues. V lost 1 base and J 4 bases, leaving 7 bases between the germline ends. CDR1 is LNHNV, CDR2 YYDKDF, per germline (reference sequence). The CDR3 loop reads CATSRGGLTGELFF. CDR3 in DNA: TGTGCCACCAGCAGAGGAGGGCTCACCGGGGAGCTGTTTTTT.

CDR3 region: CASSSTGGGGAFF. CDR3 nucleotide sequence: TGTGCCAGCAGTTCGACAGGGGGCGGGGGGGCTTTCTTT. This rearrangement joins TRBV6-6 to TRBJ1-1; 10 bases map to TRBD1. J gave up 11 bases and V 4 bases, and 7 bases lay outside the gene matches. CDR3 size: 13 residues. Germline CDR1 and CDR2: MNHNY and SVGAGI (reference sequence).

J is TRBJ1-2 and V is TRBV5-6; D is unresolved. Trimming took 4 bases from V and 8 from J, leaving 12 bases between them. Germline V gives CDR1 SGHDT, CDR2 YYEEEE. CDR3 size: 12 residues. The chain's CDR3 is CASSRGGSGYTF. CDR3 sequence (DNA): TGTGCCAGCAGCCGGGGAGGATCGGGCTACACCTTC.

The rearrangement joins TRBV4-3 to TRBJ2-7; 9 nucleotides match TRBD1. Per germline, CDR1 LGHNA and CDR2 YSLEER. CDR3 size: 14 residues. Trimming at V came to 1 base and at J to 6 bases, leaving 4 bases not matched to a gene. The DNA of the CDR3 is TGCGCCAGCAGCCAAGCTGGGACAGGGTCCGAGCAGTACTTC. Amino acid sequence: CASSQAGTGSEQYF.

The rearrangement links TRBV7-9 to TRBJ1-2; D possibly corresponds to TRBD1 (5 bases). V was cut by 4 bases and J by 3 bases, with 15 bases left in between. This CDR3 is built from 15 residues. Germline V lookup: CDR1 SEHNR, CDR2 FQNEAQ (reference sequence). The CDR3 region is CASSSQRGTDYGYTF. DNA for the CDR3: TGTGCCAGCAGCTCCCAGCGAGGGACTGACTATGGCTACACCTTC.

To note about this clone: A read error may account for a junction end that differs from germline. The chain combines TRBV4-2 with TRBJ1-5; a possible D gene is TRBD1 (6 bases). This CDR3 has 16 residues. Per germline, CDR1 LGHNA and CDR2 YNFKEQ. The CDR3 DNA sequence: TGTGCCAGCAGCCCCTGGGGGCAGGCGAGCAAGCAGCCCCAGCATTTT. This codes for CASSPWGQASKQPQHF.

The rearrangement links TRBV5-1 to TRBJ2-7; maybe TRBD2 (6 bases). The CDR3 extends over 20 amino acids. From germline, CDR1 is SGHRS and CDR2 YFSETQ. V was pared by 3 bases and J by 0 bases, with 28 bases between. Here the CDR3 DNA reads TGCGCCAGCAGCTCAACCTGGACACGTCTCCTAGCGTACCCCTCCTACGAGCAGTACTTC. Translation: CASSSTWTRLLAYPSYEQYF.

This clone was detected a few times. V usage is TRBV6-1 and J usage is TRBJ2-5, with 8 bases that match TRBD2. Germline V gene lookup returns CDR1 MNHNS and CDR2 SASEGT. V trimming: 2 bases; J trimming: 0 bases; junction bases outside the gene matches: 2. There are 15 residues in the CDR3. CDR3 sequence reads: CASSELAGNQETQYF. The CDR3 DNA follows: TGTGCCAGCAGTGAACTAGCGGGTAACCAAGAGACCCAGTACTTC.